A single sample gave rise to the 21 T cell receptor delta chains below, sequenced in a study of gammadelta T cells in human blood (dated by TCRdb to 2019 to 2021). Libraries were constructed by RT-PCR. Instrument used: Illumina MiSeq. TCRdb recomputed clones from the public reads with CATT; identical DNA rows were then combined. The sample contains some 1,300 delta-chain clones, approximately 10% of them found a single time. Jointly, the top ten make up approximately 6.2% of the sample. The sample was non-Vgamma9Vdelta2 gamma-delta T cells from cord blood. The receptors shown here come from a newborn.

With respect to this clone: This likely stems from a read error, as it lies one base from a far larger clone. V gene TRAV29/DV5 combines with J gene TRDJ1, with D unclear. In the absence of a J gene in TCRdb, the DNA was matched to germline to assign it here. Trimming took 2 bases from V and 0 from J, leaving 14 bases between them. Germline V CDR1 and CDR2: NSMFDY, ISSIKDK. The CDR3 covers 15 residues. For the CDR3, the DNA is TGTGCAGCAAGGGCGTGGCCCCAGTACACCGATAAACTCATCTTT. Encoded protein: CAARAWPQYTDKLIF.

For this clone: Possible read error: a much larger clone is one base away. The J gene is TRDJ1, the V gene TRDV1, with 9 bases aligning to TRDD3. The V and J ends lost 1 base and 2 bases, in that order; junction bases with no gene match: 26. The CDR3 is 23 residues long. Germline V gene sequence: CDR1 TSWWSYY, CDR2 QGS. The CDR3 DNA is TGTGCTCTTGGGGAACGCATCATTCCTACTTCCACGGCGTACTGGGGGAGAACCGATAAACTCATCTTT. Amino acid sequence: CALGERIIPTSTAYWGRTDKLIF.

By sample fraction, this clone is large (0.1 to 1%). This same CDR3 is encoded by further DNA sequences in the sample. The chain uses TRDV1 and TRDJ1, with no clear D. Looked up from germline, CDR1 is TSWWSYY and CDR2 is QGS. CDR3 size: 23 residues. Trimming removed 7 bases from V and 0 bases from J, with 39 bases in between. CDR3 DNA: TGTGCTCTTGTTTTAGACGTCCGTTTCTCTACTGCCCTGAGTGATCTATACACCGATAAACTCATCTTT. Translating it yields CALVLDVRFSTALSDLYTDKLIF.

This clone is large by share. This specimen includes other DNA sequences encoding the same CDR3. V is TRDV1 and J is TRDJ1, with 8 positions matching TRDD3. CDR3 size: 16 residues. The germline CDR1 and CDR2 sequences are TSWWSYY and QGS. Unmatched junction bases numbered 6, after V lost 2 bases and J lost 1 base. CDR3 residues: CALGEIRGIGTDKLIF. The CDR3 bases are TGTGCTCTTGGGGAAATACGGGGGATAGGCACCGATAAACTCATCTTT.

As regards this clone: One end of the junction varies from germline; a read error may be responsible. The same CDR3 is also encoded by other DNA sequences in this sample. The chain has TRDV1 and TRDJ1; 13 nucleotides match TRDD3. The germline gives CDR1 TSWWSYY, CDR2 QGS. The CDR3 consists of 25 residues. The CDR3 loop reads CALGELSQPRTGGYAYRGYTDKLIF. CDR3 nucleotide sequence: TGTGCTCTTGGGGAACTTTCCCAACCCCGTACTGGGGGATACGCGTATCGGGGGTACACTGATAAACTCATCTTT.

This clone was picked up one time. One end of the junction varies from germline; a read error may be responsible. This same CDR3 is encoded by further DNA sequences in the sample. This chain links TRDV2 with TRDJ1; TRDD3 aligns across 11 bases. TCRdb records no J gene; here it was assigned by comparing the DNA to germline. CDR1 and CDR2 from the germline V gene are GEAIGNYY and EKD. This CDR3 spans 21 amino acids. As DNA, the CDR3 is TGTGCCTGTGACACCGGGGACGACTGGGGGATAAATGGGGGGTACACTGATAAACTCATCTTT. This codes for CACDTGDDWGINGGYTDKLIF.

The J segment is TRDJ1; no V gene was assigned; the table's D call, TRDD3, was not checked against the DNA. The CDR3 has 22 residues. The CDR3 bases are TGTGCTGTGCCCCATCAGATCCACCCAATAGTACTGGGGGATACCGTGAGCGATAAACTCATCTTT. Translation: CAVPHQIHPIVLGDTVSDKLIF.

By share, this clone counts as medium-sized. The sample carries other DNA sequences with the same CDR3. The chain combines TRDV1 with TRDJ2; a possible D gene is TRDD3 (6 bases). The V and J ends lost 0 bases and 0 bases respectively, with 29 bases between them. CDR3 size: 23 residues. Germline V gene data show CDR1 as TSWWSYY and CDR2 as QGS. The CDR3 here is CALGELTPTLVWDSHALTAQLFF. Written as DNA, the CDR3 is TGTGCTCTTGGGGAACTCACCCCTACCCTTGTTTGGGATAGCCATGCTTTGACAGCACAACTCTTCTTT.

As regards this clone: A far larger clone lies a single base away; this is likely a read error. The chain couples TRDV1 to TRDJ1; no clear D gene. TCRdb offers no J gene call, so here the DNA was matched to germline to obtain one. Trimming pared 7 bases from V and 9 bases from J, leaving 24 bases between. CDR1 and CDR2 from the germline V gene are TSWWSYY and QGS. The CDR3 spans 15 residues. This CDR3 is CALALGAKKGSQLIF. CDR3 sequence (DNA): TGTGCTCTTGCGCTCGGGGCCAAAAAGGGCTCCCAACTCATCTTT.

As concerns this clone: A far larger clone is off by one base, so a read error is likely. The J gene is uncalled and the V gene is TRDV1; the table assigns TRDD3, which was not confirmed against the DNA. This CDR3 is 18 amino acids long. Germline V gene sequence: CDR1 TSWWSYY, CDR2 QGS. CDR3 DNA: TGTGCTCTTGGGGAAAGGCCCTTTTTATTGGGGGACGTGAAAAAACTCACCTTT. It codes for CALGERPFLLGDVKKLTF.

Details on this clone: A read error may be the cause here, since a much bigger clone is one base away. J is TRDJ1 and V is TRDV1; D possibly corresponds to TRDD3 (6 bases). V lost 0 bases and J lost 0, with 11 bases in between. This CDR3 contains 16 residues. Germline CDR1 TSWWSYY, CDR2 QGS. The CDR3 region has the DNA TGTGCTCTTGGGGAACTACGGGGATTGCACACCGATAAACTCATCTTT. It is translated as CALGELRGLHTDKLIF.

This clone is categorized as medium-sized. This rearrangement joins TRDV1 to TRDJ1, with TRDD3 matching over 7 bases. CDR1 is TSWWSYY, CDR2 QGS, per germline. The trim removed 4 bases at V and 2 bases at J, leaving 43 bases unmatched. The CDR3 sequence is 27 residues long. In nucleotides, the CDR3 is TGTGCTCTTGGGGCCTCTTACCCGTGGCAGGTCATCCCCCTCCTGGTGGGGGAAGGTCATAGGACCGATAAACTCATCTTT. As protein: CALGASYPWQVIPLLVGEGHRTDKLIF.

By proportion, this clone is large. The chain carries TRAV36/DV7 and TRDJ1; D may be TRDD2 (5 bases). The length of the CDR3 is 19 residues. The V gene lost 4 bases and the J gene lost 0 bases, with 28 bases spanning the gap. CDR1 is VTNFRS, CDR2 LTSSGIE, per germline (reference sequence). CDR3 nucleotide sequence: TGTGCTGTGTCCGTACTACCACCTTCTCCGGGGCCGAACACCGATAAACTCATCTTT. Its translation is CAVSVLPPSPGPNTDKLIF.

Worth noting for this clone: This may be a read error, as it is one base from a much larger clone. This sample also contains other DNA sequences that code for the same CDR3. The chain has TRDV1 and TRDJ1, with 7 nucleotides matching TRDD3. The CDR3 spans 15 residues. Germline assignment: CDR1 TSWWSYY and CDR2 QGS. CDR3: CALGELPGDTDKLIF. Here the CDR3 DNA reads TGTGCGCTTGGGGAACTTCCGGGGGATACCGATAAACTCATCTTT.

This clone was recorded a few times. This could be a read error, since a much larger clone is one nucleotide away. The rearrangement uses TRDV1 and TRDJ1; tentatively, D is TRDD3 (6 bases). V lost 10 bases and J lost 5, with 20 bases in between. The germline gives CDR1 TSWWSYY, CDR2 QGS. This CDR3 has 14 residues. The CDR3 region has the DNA TGTGCTCGTGGAAAAGGGGGGAGGATAGATAAACTCATCTTT. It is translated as CARGKGGRIDKLIF.

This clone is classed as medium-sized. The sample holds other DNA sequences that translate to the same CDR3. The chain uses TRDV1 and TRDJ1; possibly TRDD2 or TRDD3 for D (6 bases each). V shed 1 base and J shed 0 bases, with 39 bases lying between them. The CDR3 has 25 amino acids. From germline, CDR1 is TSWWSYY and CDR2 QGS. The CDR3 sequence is CALGERNPASLDPTLGGTYTDKLIF. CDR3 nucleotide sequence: TGTGCTCTTGGGGAACGCAACCCAGCCTCGCTCGATCCTACGTTAGGGGGGACGTACACCGATAAACTCATCTTT.

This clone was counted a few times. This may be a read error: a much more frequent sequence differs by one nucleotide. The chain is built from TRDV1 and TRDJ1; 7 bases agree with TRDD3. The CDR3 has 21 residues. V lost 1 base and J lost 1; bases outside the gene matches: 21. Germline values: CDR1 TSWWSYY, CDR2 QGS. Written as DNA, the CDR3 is TGTGCTCTTGGGGAACCTACGTCGACTGAGGGATACCGCGGCCTCACCGATAAACTCATCTTT. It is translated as CALGEPTSTEGYRGLTDKLIF.

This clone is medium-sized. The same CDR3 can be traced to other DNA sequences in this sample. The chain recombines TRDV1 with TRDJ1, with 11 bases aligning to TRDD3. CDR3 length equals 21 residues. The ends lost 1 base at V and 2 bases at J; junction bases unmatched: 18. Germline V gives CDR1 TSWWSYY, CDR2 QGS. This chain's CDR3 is CALGEPTFFLLLGDKTDKLIF. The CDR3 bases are TGTGCTCTTGGGGAACCCACCTTCTTCCTTCTACTGGGGGATAAGACCGATAAACTCATCTTT.

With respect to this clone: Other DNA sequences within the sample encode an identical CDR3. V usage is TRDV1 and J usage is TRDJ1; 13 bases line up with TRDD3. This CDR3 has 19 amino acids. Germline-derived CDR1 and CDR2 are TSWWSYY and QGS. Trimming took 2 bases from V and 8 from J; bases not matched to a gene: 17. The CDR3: CALGEWPPLGDTTAGKLIF. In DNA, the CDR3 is TGTGCTCTTGGGGAATGGCCACCACTGGGGGATACGACGGCCGGCAAACTCATCTTT.

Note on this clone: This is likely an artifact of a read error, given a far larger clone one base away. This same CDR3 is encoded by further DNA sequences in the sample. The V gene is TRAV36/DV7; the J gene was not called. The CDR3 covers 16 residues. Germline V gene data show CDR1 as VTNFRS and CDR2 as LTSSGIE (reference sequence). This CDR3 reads CAVVPCAPEYTDKLIF. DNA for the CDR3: TGTGCTGTGGTCCCCTGTGCCCCTGAGTACACCGATAAACTCATTTTT.

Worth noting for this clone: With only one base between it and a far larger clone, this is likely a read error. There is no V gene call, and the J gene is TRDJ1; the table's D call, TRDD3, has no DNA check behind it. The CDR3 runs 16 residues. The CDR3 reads CAETGDTRRYTDKLIF. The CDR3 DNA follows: TGTGCTGAGACGGGGGATACGCGAAGGTACACCGATAAACTCATCTTT.